The T cell receptor (beta chain) described here comes from a study of cytotoxic CD8 clonotypes in ibrutinib-treated CLL. Study-wide findings and caveats: Public clonotypes occurred uncommonly; on treatment, they contracted or remained stable.

TCRdb keeps only in-frame clones here, not all; method: immunoSEQ multiplex PCR. The sample yields approximately 11,000 clones, 55% to 65% seen once. Cryopreserved PBMCs were the source of about 1.9 micrograms of genomic DNA, which went to TCR beta libraries. V dropped 0 bases and J dropped 5 bases, with 17 bases sitting between them. Germline V gene sequence: CDR1 SGHRS, CDR2 YFSETQ. The CDR3 sequence is 16 residues long. Remarks on this clone: No antigen is known for it.

This clonotype was obtained from a human donor with chronic lymphocytic leukemia. The source was PBMCs, collected before ibrutinib treatment. The chain recombines TRBV5-1 with TRBJ1-1, with D possibly TRBD1 on 5 matching bases. The CDR3 coding sequence is TGCGCCAGCAGCTTGGGGAGGGGCCAATCGGCGACTGAAGCTTTCTTT. It translates to CASSLGRGQSATEAFF.